This T cell receptor beta chain was sequenced in a study of blood T cell repertoires in COVID-19. Study summary: T cells, B-cell-depleted T cells, or PBMCs supplied cDNA or gDNA.

Repertoires were generated with immunoSEQ multiplex PCR, while TCRdb's copy carries only in-frame clones and drops some. The data show approximately 150,000 clones, more than 60% seen once. This clone showed up just once. V lost 4 bases and J 4 bases, leaving 15 bases between the germline ends. The V gene's germline CDR1 is SGHRS and CDR2 YFSETQ. The CDR3 length is 16 residues. J is TRBJ2-6 and V is TRBV5-1, with D perhaps TRBD1 (6 bases). The TCR was taken from a man aged 50-60 years with acute or convalescent COVID-19. The specimen was peripheral blood. CDR3 sequence (DNA): TGCGCCAGCAGCGGGTGGGGGCCGCCGGGGGCCAACGTCCTGACTTTC. Translating gives CASSGWGPPGANVLTF. Complete variable domain (other parts from reference TRBV5-1 and TRBJ2-6): KAGVTQTPRYLIKTRGQQVTLSCSPISGHRSVSWYQQTPGQGLQFLFEYFSETQRNKGNFPGRFSGRQFSNSRSEMNVSTLELGDSALYLCASSGWGPPGANVLTFGAGSRLTVL.